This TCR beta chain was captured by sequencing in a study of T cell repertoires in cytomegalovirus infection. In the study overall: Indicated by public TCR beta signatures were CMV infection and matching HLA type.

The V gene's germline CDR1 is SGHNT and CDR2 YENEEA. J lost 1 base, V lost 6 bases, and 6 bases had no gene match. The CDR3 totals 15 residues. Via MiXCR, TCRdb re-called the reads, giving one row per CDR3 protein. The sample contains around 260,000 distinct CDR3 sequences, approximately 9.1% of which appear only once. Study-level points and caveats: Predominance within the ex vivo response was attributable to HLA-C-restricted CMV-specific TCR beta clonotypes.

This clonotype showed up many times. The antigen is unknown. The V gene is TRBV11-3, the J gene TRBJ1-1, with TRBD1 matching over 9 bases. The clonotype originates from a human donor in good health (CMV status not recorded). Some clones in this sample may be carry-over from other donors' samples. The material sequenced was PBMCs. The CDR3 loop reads CASRGTGFQNTEAFF. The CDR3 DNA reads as TGTGCCAGCAGAGGGACAGGGTTCCAGAACACTGAAGCTTTCTTT.